A selection of T cell receptor beta chains follows, all from one sample in a study of CD8+CD57+ T cells in acquired aplastic anemia. TCRdb ran MiXCR on the reads and lists one entry per CDR3 protein. The sample has about 470,000 distinct CDR3 sequences; approximately 33% are singletons. Sequencing input: sorted CD4+, CD8+, or CD8+CD57+ T cells (not recorded which) from PBMCs. All receptors derive from a human donor with aplastic anemia. The CDR3 runs from the conserved cysteine through the conserved F or W. A D gene is named only where the DNA matches it firmly. The size field is filled for only some rows; it gives once, few, many or a size class.

CDR3 protein	CDR3 DNA	clone size	D gene	V gene	J gene
CASSALPLTFVGGGNEQFF	TGTGCCAGCAGTGCCCTTCCCCTGACTTTTGTGGGAGGAGGGAATGAGCAGTTCTTC	once	.	TRBV2	TRBJ2-1
CANQRRAESSPLHF	TGTGCCAACCAACGACGGGCAGAAAGCTCACCCCTCCACTTT	once	.	TRBV7-3	TRBJ1-6
CASSFWGQGSGNTIYF	TGTGCCAGTAGTTTTTGGGGGCAAGGCTCTGGAAACACCATATATTTT	few	.	TRBV19	TRBJ1-3
CASRVYRDRGAGNTIYF	TGTGCCAGCAGGGTGTATCGGGACAGGGGAGCTGGAAACACCATATATTTT	few	TRBD1	TRBV6-1	TRBJ1-3
CASRPTSGGLEYF	TGTGCCAGCAGACCGACTAGCGGGGGACTGGAGTACTTC	.	TRBD2	TRBV11-2	TRBJ2-7
CASSSNGERDSYEQYF	TGTGCCAGCAGCTCAAATGGGGAGCGGGACTCCTACGAGCAGTACTTC	.	TRBD2	TRBV5-5	TRBJ2-7
CASSQDGGTGNTIYF	TGCGCCAGCAGCCAAGATGGGGGCACTGGAAACACCATATATTTT	few	.	TRBV4-1	TRBJ1-3
CASSVAGTYNEQFF	TGTGCCAGCAGCGTAGCGGGGACCTACAATGAGCAGTTCTTC	.	.	TRBV9	TRBJ2-1
CSAHGLSTDTQYF	TGCAGTGCCCACGGACTCAGCACAGATACGCAGTATTTT	many	.	TRBV20-1	TRBJ2-3
CASSLNLAGDSQDTQYF	TGTGCCAGCAGCCTTAATTTAGCGGGAGATTCTCAAGATACGCAGTATTTT	.	TRBD2	TRBV7-3	TRBJ2-3
CATGRTSGGVGELFF	TGTGCCACCGGTAGGACTAGCGGGGGGGTCGGGGAGCTGTTTTTT	.	TRBD2	TRBV24-1	TRBJ2-2
CSARKLAGETQYF	TGCAGTGCTAGAAAACTAGCCGGGGAGACCCAGTACTTC	.	.	TRBV20-1	TRBJ2-5
CASSLRDDGGYTF	TGTGCCAGCAGCTTGCGAGATGATGGCGGCTACACCTTC	few	.	TRBV5-8	TRBJ1-2
CATSRERGTGGYTF	TGTGCCACCAGCAGAGAAAGGGGGACGGGAGGCTACACCTTC	once	.	TRBV15	TRBJ1-2
CASSPGTEQETQYF	TGTGCCAGCAGCCCCGGGACAGAACAAGAGACCCAGTACTTC	many	TRBD1	TRBV7-9	TRBJ2-5
CSARDQLRGERETQYF	TGCAGTGCTAGAGATCAACTGCGGGGGGAGCGGGAGACCCAGTACTTC	.	TRBD2	TRBV20-1	TRBJ2-5
CSAIQEGLSNQPQHF	TGCAGTGCTATCCAGGAAGGGTTGAGCAATCAGCCCCAGCATTTT	many	.	TRBV20-1	TRBJ1-5
CASKEAAHSYNEQFF	TGTGCCAGCAAAGAAGCGGCACACTCCTACAATGAGCAGTTCTTC	many	.	TRBV2	TRBJ2-1
CATSRVVLDERELFF	TGTGCCACCAGCAGGGTGGTGCTCGATGAGAGGGAACTGTTTTTT	.	.	TRBV15	TRBJ1-4
CSVDPTSGSYNEQFF	TGCAGCGTTGACCCAACTAGCGGGAGCTACAATGAGCAGTTCTTC	many	TRBD2	TRBV29-1	TRBJ2-1
CASSLAGGGRHYGYTF	TGTGCCAGCAGCTTGGCCGGGGGGGGCCGGCACTATGGCTACACCTTC	.	.	TRBV5-4	TRBJ1-2
CASSPGAGHGLEGYTF	TGTGCCAGTAGTCCGGGAGCGGGACACGGATTAGAGGGCTACACCTTC	.	.	TRBV19	TRBJ1-2
CASSPLDLGSNQPQHF	TGTGCCAGCTCACCGTTGGACCTGGGAAGCAATCAGCCCCAGCATTTT	.	.	TRBV18	TRBJ1-5
CASSTSGGYEQYF	TGTGCCAGTAGTACTAGCGGGGGCTACGAGCAGTACTTC	many	TRBD2	TRBV19	TRBJ2-7
CASSGGDGRGYGYTF	TGTGCCAGCAGTGGTGGGGACGGCCGAGGCTATGGCTACACCTTC	many	.	TRBV2	TRBJ1-2
CASSSSSETIHEQYF	TGTGCCAGTAGTAGTAGTAGTGAGACTATCCACGAGCAGTACTTC	once	.	TRBV19	TRBJ2-7
CASSYSGRGGHSNQPQHF	TGTGCCAGCAGTTACTCAGGTCGTGGCGGACATAGCAATCAGCCCCAGCATTTT	few	.	TRBV6-2/TRBV6-3	TRBJ1-5
CSATRGVTYNEQFF	TGCAGTGCTACTCGAGGGGTAACCTACAATGAGCAGTTCTTC	few	.	TRBV20-1	TRBJ2-1
CAGGLDPNVGSGNTIYF	TGTGCCGGCGGCTTAGACCCAAATGTGGGGTCTGGAAACACCATATATTTT	.	.	TRBV11-1	TRBJ1-3
CASSVGGLFTDTQYF	TGTGCCAGCAGCGTAGGGGGACTCTTCACAGATACGCAGTATTTT	.	.	TRBV9	TRBJ2-3
CATSDLTSGRGNEQFF	TGTGCCACCAGTGATTTGACTAGCGGGAGAGGCAATGAGCAGTTCTTC	.	TRBD2	TRBV24-1	TRBJ2-1
CAISEYGRQGAGNSPLHF	TGTGCCATCAGTGAGTACGGCAGACAGGGGGCAGGTAATTCACCCCTCCACTTT	.	TRBD1	TRBV10-3	TRBJ1-6
CASSAEPQSTYGYTF	TGTGCCAGCAGCGCCGAACCCCAAAGCACTTATGGCTACACCTTC	many	.	TRBV9	TRBJ1-2
CASSTRTGKTGYTF	TGTGCCAGCAGCACCCGTACAGGAAAAACTGGCTACACCTTC	few	.	TRBV3-1	TRBJ1-2
CSATSRDSRLNTEAFF	TGCAGTGCCACCAGCAGAGATTCCAGGCTGAACACTGAAGCTTTCTTT	once	.	TRBV29-1	TRBJ1-1
CSARDLKAGSNSPLHF	TGCAGTGCTAGAGATTTGAAGGCAGGCTCTAATTCACCCCTCCACTTT	.	.	TRBV20-1	TRBJ1-6
CASVAGGSTDTQYF	TGTGCCAGCGTGGCGGGGGGCAGCACAGATACGCAGTATTTT	.	TRBD2	TRBV12-3/TRBV12-4	TRBJ2-3
CSARTQGEANYGYTF	TGCAGCGCCCGCACCCAGGGGGAGGCTAACTATGGCTACACCTTC	.	TRBD1	TRBV29-1	TRBJ1-2
CASSGVAGGDNEQFF	TGTGCCAGCAGCGGAGTAGCGGGAGGGGACAATGAGCAGTTCTTC	few	TRBD2	TRBV9	TRBJ2-1
CASSSTGTGYYEQYF	TGTGCCAGCTCATCCACCGGGACAGGGTATTACGAGCAGTACTTC	.	TRBD1	TRBV18	TRBJ2-7
CSAARDSSYEQYF	TGCAGTGCGGCACGGGACTCATCCTACGAGCAGTACTTC	many	.	TRBV20-1	TRBJ2-7